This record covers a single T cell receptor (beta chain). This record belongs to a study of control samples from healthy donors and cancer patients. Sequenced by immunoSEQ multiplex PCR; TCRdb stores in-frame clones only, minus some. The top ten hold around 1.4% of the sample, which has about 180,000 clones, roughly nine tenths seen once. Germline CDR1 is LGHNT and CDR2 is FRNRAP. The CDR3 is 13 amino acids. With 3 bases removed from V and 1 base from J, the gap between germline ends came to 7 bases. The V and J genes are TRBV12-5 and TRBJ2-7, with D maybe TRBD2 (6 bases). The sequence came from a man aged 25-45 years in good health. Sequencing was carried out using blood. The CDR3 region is CASGLGTSYEQYF. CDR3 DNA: TGTGCTAGTGGTTTAGGGACTTCCTACGAGCAGTACTTC.